The 9 T cell receptor beta chains presented below share a single source sample, sequenced in a study of blood T cell repertoires in COVID-19 (dated by TCRdb to 2020 to 2022). The library was obtained by the immunoSEQ multiplex PCR assay. TCRdb limited this immuneACCESS table to in-frame rearrangements with V and J called. A share of clones is missing; checked studies link under half to unresolved V genes, and the rest is unexplained. The table for this sample lists about 59,000 clones; about 70% of them were counted only once. The top ten hold around 13% of the sample. Sample: peripheral blood. All receptors come from a woman aged 70-85 years with acute or convalescent COVID-19.

The V gene is TRBV13, the J gene TRBJ1-2; 9 bases fit TRBD1. The V gene's germline CDR1 is PRHDT and CDR2 FYEKMQ (reference sequence). CDR3 size: 17 residues. V gave up 5 bases and J gave up 3 bases; unmatched junction bases: 13. CDR3 coding DNA: TGTGCCAGCAGCGTCGAGGCGGGGGACAGGGTACACTATGGCTACACCTTC. Protein product: CASSVEAGDRVHYGYTF.

This clone was observed a few times. The rearrangement links TRBV6-5 to TRBJ2-7; D ambiguous. The CDR3 has 14 residues. In germline, CDR1 is MNHEY, CDR2 SVGAGI. Trimming left V 4 bases short and J 0 bases short, with 10 bases between. Written as DNA, the CDR3 is TGTGCCAGCAGTTCCTGGGCAGACTCCTACGAGCAGTACGTC. Its protein is CASSSWADSYEQYV.

A single count supports this clone. The chain uses TRBV11-3 and TRBJ2-2; maybe TRBD2 (6 bases). V was clipped by 0 bases and J by 5 bases, with 13 bases between them. The CDR3 length is 16 residues. CDR1 and CDR2 (germline): SGHNT, YENEEA. CDR3 loop: CASSLERGKRTGELFF. CDR3 bases: TGTGCCAGCAGCTTAGAACGGGGGAAAAGGACCGGGGAGCTGTTTTTT.

This chain uses TRBV10-1 with TRBJ2-2, with D perhaps matching TRBD1 (6 bases). Germline V gene lookup returns CDR1 WNHNN and CDR2 SYGVQD (reference sequence). This CDR3 has 13 amino acids. Trimming shortened V by 5 bases and J by 5 bases, and 9 bases separated the two germline ends. The CDR3 region has the DNA TGCGCCAGCAGTATCAGGGGAACCGGGGAGCTGTTTTTT. Translating gives CASSIRGTGELFF.

This chain connects TRBV5-4 to TRBJ1-1; D is unresolved. The CDR3 is 15 amino acids. The V end was cut by 4 bases, the J end by 1 base, with 14 bases between. Germline V gene sequence: CDR1 SGHNT, CDR2 YYREEE (reference sequence). DNA of the CDR3: TGTGCCAGCAGCCCACCTCTAGATGGGAACACTGAAGCTTTCTTT. This sequence encodes CASSPPLDGNTEAFF.

The chain employs TRBV27 and TRBJ1-1, with unresolved D. Germline V CDR1 and CDR2: MNHEY, SMNVEV (reference sequence). The CDR3 covers 12 residues. The V end lost 6 bases, the J end lost 11 bases, and 16 bases lay between the germline ends. CDR3 bases: TGTGCCAGCAGCACCCCCCCGGCGGAGGCTTTCTTT. It yields the protein CASSTPPAEAFF.

The chain joins TRBV20-1 to TRBJ2-5; possible D gene TRBD1, 5 bases. The CDR3 runs 12 residues. Germline V gives CDR1 DFQATT, CDR2 SNEGSKA (reference sequence). Deletions cut 3 bases from V and 2 bases from J, with 7 bases between. As DNA, the CDR3 is TGCAGTGCTAGTCGGACACAAGAGACCCAGTACTTC. Residues: CSASRTQETQYF.

The chain has TRBV5-4 and TRBJ2-3; 10 bases map to TRBD2. V trimming: 0 bases; J trimming: 2 bases; junction bases outside the gene matches: 12. Germline CDR1 SGHNT, CDR2 YYREEE (reference sequence). This CDR3 has 19 residues. The CDR3, as DNA: TGTGCCAGCAGCTTGGCCACAGGCAGAAGCGGGGGGGCCACAGATACGCAGTATTTT. Residues: CASSLATGRSGGATDTQYF. The variable domain in full, with the rest retrieved from reference TRBV5-4 and TRBJ2-3, is ETGVTQSPTHLIKTRGQQVTLRCSSQSGHNTVSWYQQALGQGPQFIFQYYREEENGRGNFPPRFSGLQFPNYSSELNVNALELDDSALYLCASSLATGRSGGATDTQYFGPGTRLTVL.

The sample holds one count of this clone. The chain links TRBV14 to TRBJ2-6; D gene uncertain. This CDR3 contains 15 residues. The germline CDR1 and CDR2 sequences are SGHDN and FVKESK. Deletions cut 4 bases from V and 0 bases from J, with 7 bases between. The CDR3 loop is CASSPLFSGANVLTF. In DNA form, the CDR3 reads TGTGCCAGCAGCCCTCTATTCTCTGGGGCCAACGTCCTGACTTTC.